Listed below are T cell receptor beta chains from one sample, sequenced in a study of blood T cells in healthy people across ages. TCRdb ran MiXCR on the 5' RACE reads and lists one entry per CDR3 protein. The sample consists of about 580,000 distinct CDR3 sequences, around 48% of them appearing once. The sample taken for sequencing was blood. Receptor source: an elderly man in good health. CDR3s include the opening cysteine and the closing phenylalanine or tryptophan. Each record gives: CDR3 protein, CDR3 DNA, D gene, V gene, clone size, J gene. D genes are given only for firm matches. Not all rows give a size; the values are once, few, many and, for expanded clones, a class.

CDR3: CAIGQHYNEQFF
DNA: TGTGCCATCGGGCAACATTACAATGAGCAGTTCTTC
D: .
V: TRBV10-3
size: .
J: TRBJ2-1

CDR3: CASSSGTGSIWGYTF
DNA: TGTGCCAGCAGTTCCGGGACAGGGTCCATCTGGGGCTACACCTTC
D: TRBD1
V: TRBV6-5
size: many
J: TRBJ1-2

CDR3: CSGWTGGSETQYF
DNA: TGCAGCGGGTGGACAGGGGGGAGTGAGACCCAGTACTTC
D: TRBD1
V: TRBV29-1
size: .
J: TRBJ2-5

CDR3: CASSSSREGGNQPQHF
DNA: TGTGCCAGCAGCTCTTCCCGGGAAGGGGGCAATCAGCCCCAGCATTTT
D: .
V: TRBV7-9
size: few
J: TRBJ1-5

CDR3: CASSGSGSPTDTQYF
DNA: TGTGCCAGCAGCGGAAGTGGCAGTCCCACAGATACGCAGTATTTT
D: .
V: TRBV11-2
size: .
J: TRBJ2-3

CDR3: CASDRDRVSVTQYF
DNA: TGTGCCTCAGACCGGGACAGGGTTTCTGTCACCCAGTACTTC
D: TRBD1
V: TRBV2
size: .
J: TRBJ2-5

CDR3: CASSLWPSGSSYNEQFF
DNA: TGTGCCAGCAGCTTATGGCCTAGCGGGAGCTCCTACAATGAGCAGTTCTTC
D: TRBD2
V: TRBV7-2
size: .
J: TRBJ2-1

CDR3: CASSLSRGGYETQYF
DNA: TGTGCCAGCAGCTTATCGCGGGGAGGTTATGAGACCCAGTACTTC
D: .
V: TRBV7-2
size: once
J: TRBJ2-5

CDR3: CATSDFSGKADRAQHNQPQHF
DNA: TGTGCCACCAGTGATTTTAGTGGTAAAGCCGACAGGGCTCAGCACAATCAGCCCCAGCATTTT
D: TRBD1
V: TRBV24-1
size: .
J: TRBJ1-5

CDR3: CASSVGGGVSSGANVLTF
DNA: TGTGCCAGCAGCGTAGGAGGTGGGGTCAGCTCTGGGGCCAACGTCCTGACTTTC
D: .
V: TRBV9
size: .
J: TRBJ2-6

CDR3: CASSHGLAGAGEQFF
DNA: TGTGCCAGCAGCCACGGACTAGCGGGAGCGGGTGAGCAGTTCTTC
D: TRBD2
V: TRBV14
size: .
J: TRBJ2-1

CDR3: CASSHEGRREQYF
DNA: TGTGCCAGCAGCCACGAGGGACGACGCGAGCAGTACTTC
D: .
V: TRBV7-2
size: .
J: TRBJ2-7

CDR3: CASSPWTGGAETQYF
DNA: TGTGCCAGCAGCCCCTGGACAGGGGGCGCGGAGACCCAGTACTTC
D: TRBD1
V: TRBV13
size: few
J: TRBJ2-5

CDR3: CASSSPCEQYF
DNA: TGTGCCAGCAGTTCACCTTGCGAGCAGTACTTC
D: .
V: TRBV6-5
size: .
J: TRBJ2-7

CDR3: CASNTGGNTEAFF
DNA: TGTGCCAGCAACACCGGTGGGAACACTGAAGCTTTCTTT
D: .
V: TRBV9
size: .
J: TRBJ1-1

CDR3: CAIRKGSYEQYF
DNA: TGTGCCATCAGGAAGGGCAGCTACGAGCAGTACTTC
D: .
V: TRBV10-3
size: .
J: TRBJ2-7

CDR3: CTSSWDRGVETQYF
DNA: TGTACCAGCAGCTGGGACAGGGGCGTGGAGACCCAGTACTTC
D: TRBD1
V: TRBV7-2
size: .
J: TRBJ2-5

CDR3: CSAGTGGSGYTF
DNA: TGCAGTGCCGGAACAGGGGGCTCTGGCTACACCTTC
D: TRBD1
V: TRBV20-1
size: few
J: TRBJ1-2

CDR3: CSALDLSTDTQYF
DNA: TGCAGTGCTCTCGACCTTAGCACAGATACGCAGTATTTT
D: .
V: TRBV20-1
size: few
J: TRBJ2-3

CDR3: CASRLGQVQETQYF
DNA: TGTGCCAGCAGACTGGGACAGGTACAAGAGACCCAGTACTTC
D: TRBD1
V: TRBV7-9
size: .
J: TRBJ2-5

CDR3: CASSFGRGQVQYF
DNA: TGTGCCAGCAGTTTTGGCAGGGGGCAGGTGCAGTACTTC
D: TRBD1
V: TRBV12-3/TRBV12-4
size: .
J: TRBJ2-7

CDR3: CASSLANGYQETQYF
DNA: TGTGCCAGCAGCTTAGCGAACGGATACCAAGAGACCCAGTACTTC
D: .
V: TRBV7-9
size: .
J: TRBJ2-5

CDR3: CASSLVARVGYEQYF
DNA: TGTGCCAGCAGCTTAGTGGCCAGGGTCGGCTACGAGCAGTACTTC
D: .
V: TRBV7-2
size: .
J: TRBJ2-7

CDR3: CASSLAASGRPYEQYF
DNA: TGTGCCAGCAGTTTGGCCGCTAGCGGGAGGCCCTACGAGCAGTACTTC
D: TRBD2
V: TRBV28
size: .
J: TRBJ2-7

CDR3: CAWRRAQKTTDTQYF
DNA: TGTGCCTGGAGAAGGGCCCAAAAGACCACAGATACGCAGTATTTT
D: .
V: TRBV30
size: .
J: TRBJ2-3

CDR3: CSATPSGANVLTF
DNA: TGCAGCGCGACACCGTCTGGGGCCAACGTCCTGACTTTC
D: .
V: TRBV29-1
size: .
J: TRBJ2-6

CDR3: CASSSDRVWYGYTF
DNA: TGTGCCAGCAGCTCGGACAGGGTTTGGTATGGCTACACCTTC
D: TRBD1
V: TRBV7-9
size: many
J: TRBJ1-2

CDR3: CASSLVGVLRNIQYF
DNA: TGTGCCAGCAGCTTAGTCGGGGTGCTTAGAAACATTCAGTACTTC
D: .
V: TRBV7-2
size: many
J: TRBJ2-4

CDR3: CSVAGVANEQFF
DNA: TGCAGTGTTGCCGGGGTAGCCAATGAGCAGTTCTTC
D: .
V: TRBV20-1
size: .
J: TRBJ2-1

CDR3: CASTPSQVAGFDTQYF
DNA: TGTGCCAGCACTCCTAGCCAAGTAGCGGGGTTTGATACGCAGTATTTT
D: TRBD2
V: TRBV2
size: once
J: TRBJ2-3

CDR3: CASSVEPGGSYNEQFF
DNA: TGTGCCAGCAGCGTAGAACCAGGGGGCTCCTACAATGAGCAGTTCTTC
D: TRBD1
V: TRBV9
size: .
J: TRBJ2-1

CDR3: CASSSGRVNNEQFF
DNA: TGTGCCAGCAGCTCAGGTCGGGTGAACAATGAGCAGTTCTTC
D: .
V: TRBV7-2
size: .
J: TRBJ2-1